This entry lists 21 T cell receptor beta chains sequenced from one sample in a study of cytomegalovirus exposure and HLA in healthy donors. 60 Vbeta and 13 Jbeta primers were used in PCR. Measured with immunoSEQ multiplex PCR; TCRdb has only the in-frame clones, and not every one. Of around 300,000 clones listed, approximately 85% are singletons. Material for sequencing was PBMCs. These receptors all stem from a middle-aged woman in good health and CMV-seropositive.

The CDR3 sequence is CASSQSGGPNTEAFF. The CDR3 nucleotides are TGTGCCAGCAGCCAATCGGGAGGCCCGAACACTGAAGCTTTCTTT. The chain uses TRBV16 and TRBJ1-1, with no clear D. The V gene's germline CDR1 is KGHSY and CDR2 FQNENV. The CDR3 consists of 15 residues. Trimming took 0 bases from V and 1 from J, leaving 9 bases between them. The full variable domain, in which reference TRBV16 and TRBJ1-1 provide the parts outside the CDR3, is GEEVAQTPKHLVRGEGQKAKLYCAPIKGHSYVFWYQQVLKNEFKFLISFQNENVFDETGMPKERFSAKCLPNSPCSLEIQATKLEDSAVYFCASSQSGGPNTEAFFGQGTRLTVV.

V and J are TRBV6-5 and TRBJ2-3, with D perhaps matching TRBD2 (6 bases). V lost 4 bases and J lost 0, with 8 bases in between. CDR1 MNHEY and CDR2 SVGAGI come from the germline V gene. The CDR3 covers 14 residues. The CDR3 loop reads CASSSDYSTDTQYF. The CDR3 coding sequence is TGTGCCAGCAGTTCGGACTACAGCACAGATACGCAGTATTTT.

This CDR3 reads CASSYSFNGRNEKLFF. The CDR3 nucleotides read TGTGCCAGCAGTTACTCGTTCAACGGTAGAAATGAAAAACTGTTTTTT. The V call is TRBV6-5, the J call TRBJ1-4; D not certain. The germline gives CDR1 MNHEY, CDR2 SVGAGI. The CDR3 has 16 residues. V lost 0 bases to trimming and J lost 5 bases, with 13 bases between them.

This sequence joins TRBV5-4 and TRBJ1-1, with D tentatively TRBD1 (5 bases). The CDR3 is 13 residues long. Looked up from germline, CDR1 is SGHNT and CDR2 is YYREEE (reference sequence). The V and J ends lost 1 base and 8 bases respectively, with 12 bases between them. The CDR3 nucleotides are TGTGCCAGCAGCTTGTCAGGGACTCCCGAAGCTTTCTTT. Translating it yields CASSLSGTPEAFF.

CDR3 protein: CAIREGGQETQYF. CDR3 nucleotide sequence: TGTGCCATCAGAGAGGGGGGGCAAGAGACCCAGTACTTC. The J gene is TRBJ2-5, the V gene TRBV10-3; D perhaps matches TRBD2 (7 bases). Germline CDR1 reads ENHRY; CDR2 reads SYGVKD. The V and J ends lost 6 bases and 2 bases respectively, with 10 bases between them. CDR3 size: 13 residues.

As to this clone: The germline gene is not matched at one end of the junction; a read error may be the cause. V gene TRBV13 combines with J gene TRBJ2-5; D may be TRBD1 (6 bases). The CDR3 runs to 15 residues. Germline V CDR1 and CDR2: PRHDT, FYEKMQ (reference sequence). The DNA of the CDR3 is TGTGCCAGCAGCGCGTTGGACAGAGCCCAAGAGGCCCAGTACTTC. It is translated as CASSALDRAQEAQYF.

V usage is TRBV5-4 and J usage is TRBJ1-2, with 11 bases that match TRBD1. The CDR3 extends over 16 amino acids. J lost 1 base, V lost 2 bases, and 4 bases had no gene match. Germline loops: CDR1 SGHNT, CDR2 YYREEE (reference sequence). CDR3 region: CASSFRDRGSNYGYTF. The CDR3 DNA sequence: TGTGCCAGCAGCTTCCGGGACAGGGGGAGTAACTATGGCTACACCTTC.

The CDR3 region is CASSFLSGSNEKLFF. The DNA for the CDR3 is TGCGCCAGCAGCTTTCTGTCAGGGTCTAATGAAAAACTGTTTTTT. The rearrangement links TRBV5-1 to TRBJ1-4, with D maybe TRBD1 (5 bases). The CDR3 has 15 residues. CDR1 SGHRS and CDR2 YFSETQ come from the germline V gene. V gave up 2 bases and J gave up 3 bases, with 11 bases separating them. The complete variable domain, with remaining parts taken from reference TRBV5-1 and TRBJ1-4, reads KAGVTQTPRYLIKTRGQQVTLSCSPISGHRSVSWYQQTPGQGLQFLFEYFSETQRNKGNFPGRFSGRQFSNSRSEMNVSTLELGDSALYLCASSFLSGSNEKLFFGSGTQLSVL.

CDR3 sequence reads: CASSFGLAGHEQFF. The CDR3 DNA reads as TGTGCCAGCAGCTTCGGACTAGCGGGACATGAGCAGTTCTTC. The V gene is TRBV7-2, the J gene TRBJ2-1; TRBD2 agrees at 12 bases. The CDR3 covers 14 residues. Looked up from germline, CDR1 is SGHTA and CDR2 is FQGNSA. V lost 3 bases, J lost 8 bases, and 2 bases stayed unmatched.

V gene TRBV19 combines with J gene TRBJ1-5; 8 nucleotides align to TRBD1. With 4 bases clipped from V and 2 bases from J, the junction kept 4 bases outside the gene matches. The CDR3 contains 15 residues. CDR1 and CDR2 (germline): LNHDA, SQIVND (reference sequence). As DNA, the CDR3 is TGTGCCAGTAGTACGGACAGGGTGGGCAATCAGCCCCAGCATTTT. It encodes CASSTDRVGNQPQHF.

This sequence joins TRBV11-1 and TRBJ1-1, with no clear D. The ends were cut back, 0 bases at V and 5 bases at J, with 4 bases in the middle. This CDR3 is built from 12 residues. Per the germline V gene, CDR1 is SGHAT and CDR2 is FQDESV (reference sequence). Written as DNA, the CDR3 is TGTGCCAGCAGCTTAGCGAGGACTGAAGCTTTCTTT. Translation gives CASSLARTEAFF.

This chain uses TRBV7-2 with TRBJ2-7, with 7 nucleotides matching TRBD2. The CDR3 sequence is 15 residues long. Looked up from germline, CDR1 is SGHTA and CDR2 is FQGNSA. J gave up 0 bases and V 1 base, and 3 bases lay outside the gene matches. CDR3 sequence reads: CASSLERGSSYEQYF. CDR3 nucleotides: TGTGCCAGCAGCTTAGAGCGGGGCAGCTCCTACGAGCAGTACTTC.

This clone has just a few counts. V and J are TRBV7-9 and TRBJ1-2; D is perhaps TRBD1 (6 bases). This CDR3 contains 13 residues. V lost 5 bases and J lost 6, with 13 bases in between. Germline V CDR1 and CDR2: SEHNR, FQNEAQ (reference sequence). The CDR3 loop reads CASSQTGGDGYTF. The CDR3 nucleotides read TGTGCCAGCAGCCAGACGGGGGGCGATGGCTACACCTTC.

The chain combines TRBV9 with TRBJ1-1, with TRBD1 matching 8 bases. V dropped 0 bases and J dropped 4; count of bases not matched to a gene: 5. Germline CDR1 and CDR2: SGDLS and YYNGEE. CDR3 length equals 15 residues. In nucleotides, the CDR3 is TGTGCCAGCAGCGTAGATCCCCAGGGGGCCACTGAAGCTTTCTTT. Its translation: CASSVDPQGATEAFF.

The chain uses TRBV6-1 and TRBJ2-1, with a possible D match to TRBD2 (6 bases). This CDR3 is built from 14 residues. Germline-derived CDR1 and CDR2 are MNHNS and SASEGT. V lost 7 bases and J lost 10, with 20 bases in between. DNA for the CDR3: TGTGCCAGCATTGGGACTTCAGACCGAAGAGAGCAGTTCTTC. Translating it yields CASIGTSDRREQFF.

The chain's CDR3 is CASSLSGTRYNQPQHF. In DNA, the CDR3 is TGTGCCAGCAGTCTTTCCGGGACACGCTACAATCAGCCCCAGCATTTT. This rearrangement joins TRBV2 to TRBJ1-5; the D gene is possibly TRBD1 (6 bases). V was trimmed by 5 bases and J by 3 bases, leaving 17 bases between them. The CDR3 totals 16 residues. CDR1 is SNHLY and CDR2 is FYNNEI in the germline V gene.

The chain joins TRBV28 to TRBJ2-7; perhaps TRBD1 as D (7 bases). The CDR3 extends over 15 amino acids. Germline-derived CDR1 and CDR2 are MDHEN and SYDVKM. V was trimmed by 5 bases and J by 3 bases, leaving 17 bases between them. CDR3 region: CASSAGQIGFYEQYF. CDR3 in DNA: TGTGCCAGCAGTGCGGGACAGATCGGTTTCTACGAGCAGTACTTC.

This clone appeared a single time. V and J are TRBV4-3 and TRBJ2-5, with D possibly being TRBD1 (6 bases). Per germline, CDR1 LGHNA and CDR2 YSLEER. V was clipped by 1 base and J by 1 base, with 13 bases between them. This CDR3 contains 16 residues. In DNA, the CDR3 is TGCGCCAGCAGCCAAGCCAGGGGACAATCCCAAGAGACCCAGTACTTC. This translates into CASSQARGQSQETQYF.

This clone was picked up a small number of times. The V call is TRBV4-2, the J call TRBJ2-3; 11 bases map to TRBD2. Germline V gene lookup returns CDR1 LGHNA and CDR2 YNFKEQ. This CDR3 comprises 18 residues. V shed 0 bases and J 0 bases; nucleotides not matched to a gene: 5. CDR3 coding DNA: TGTGCCAGCAGCCAAGACGGGACTAGCGGAGCTAGCACAGATACGCAGTATTTT. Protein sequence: CASSQDGTSGASTDTQYF.

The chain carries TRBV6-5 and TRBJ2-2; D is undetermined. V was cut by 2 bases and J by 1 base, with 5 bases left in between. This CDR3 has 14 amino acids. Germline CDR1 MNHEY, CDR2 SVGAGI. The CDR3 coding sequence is TGTGCCAGCAGTTACAGCATGAACACCGGGGAGCTGTTTTTT. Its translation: CASSYSMNTGELFF.

The DNA of the CDR3 is TGTGCCAGCAGCTCCGGACTAGCGGGAGGAATGGAGACCCAGTACTTC. It translates to CASSSGLAGGMETQYF. The gene calls are TRBV7-9 and TRBJ2-5, with 14 positions matching TRBD2. The CDR3 has 16 residues. The V gene's germline CDR1 is SEHNR and CDR2 FQNEAQ (reference sequence). J lost 5 bases, V lost 4 bases, and 6 bases had no gene match.